What follows are 25 T cell receptor beta chains derived from one specimen sequenced in a study of blood T cell repertoires in COVID-19 (dated by TCRdb to the early 2020s). Library generation was performed with the immunoSEQ multiplex PCR assay. TCRdb mirrors the immuneACCESS table, restricted to in-frame sequences. Some clones are absent from its copies; in checked studies, under half trace to an unresolved V gene, and the reason for the others is unknown. The sample table lists about 260,000 clones, approximately 86% of them with a count of one. Approximately 9.4% of the sample is held by the ten biggest clonotypes. The sample consisted of peripheral blood. Receptors originate from a man aged 35-49 years who had recovered from COVID-19.

This chain connects TRBV7-4 to TRBJ2-7; 7 nucleotides line up with TRBD1. Germline values: CDR1 SGHVT, CDR2 SQSDAQ. Germline trimming cut 5 bases from V and 2 bases from J; bases unmatched to any gene: 9. The length of the CDR3 is 15 residues. The CDR3 is CASSQDRELTYEQYF. CDR3 coding DNA: TGTGCCAGCAGCCAAGACAGGGAGCTGACCTACGAGCAGTACTTC.

This clone has just a few counts. The chain uses TRBV7-9 and TRBJ2-7; maybe TRBD2 (5 bases). The V gene lost 3 bases and the J gene lost 3 bases, with 9 bases spanning the gap. CDR1 and CDR2 from the germline V gene are SEHNR and FQNEAQ (reference sequence). The CDR3 has 13 residues. DNA of the CDR3: TGTGCCAGCAGCTTTGACTATAACTACGAGCAGTACTTC. Translation gives CASSFDYNYEQYF.

The chain employs TRBV3-1 (or the pseudogene TRBV3-2) and TRBJ2-7; the match to TRBD2 covers 9 bases. The CDR3 runs to 15 residues. Trimming removed 3 bases from V and 3 bases from J; junction bases left unmatched: 6. The germline V gene encodes CDR1 LGHDT and CDR2 YNNKEL (reference sequence). The CDR3 here is CASSQASGVHYEQYF. CDR3 nucleotides: TGTGCCAGCAGCCAGGCTAGCGGGGTCCACTACGAGCAGTACTTC.

The rearrangement joins TRBV7-2 to TRBJ2-3; 11 bases agree with TRBD2. This CDR3 has 17 residues. CDR1 is SGHTA and CDR2 is FQGNSA in the germline V gene. V lost 3 bases, J lost 4 bases, and 9 bases stayed unmatched. CDR3 DNA: TGTGCCAGCAGCTTCTCTCCTAGCGGGAGGCTCGCAGATACGCAGTATTTT. Translating it yields CASSFSPSGRLADTQYF. Drawing the rest from reference TRBV7-2 and TRBJ2-3, the complete variable domain is GAGVSQSPSNKVTEKGKDVELRCDPISGHTALYWYRQSLGQGLEFLIYFQGNSAPDKSGLPSDRFSAERTGGSVSTLTIQRTQQEDSAVYLCASSFSPSGRLADTQYFGPGTRLTVL.

The chain is built from TRBV5-5 and TRBJ2-1; 7 positions match TRBD2. With V trimmed by 2 bases and J by 4 bases, 12 bases remained unmatched. CDR1 SGHKS and CDR2 YYEKEE come from the germline V gene (reference sequence). There are 17 residues in the CDR3. The CDR3 spells CASSFLVASGLYNEQFF. The CDR3 nucleotides read TGTGCCAGCAGCTTCCTCGTGGCTAGCGGACTTTACAATGAGCAGTTCTTC.

The J gene is TRBJ1-1, the V gene TRBV4-1, with 8 nucleotides matching TRBD1. CDR3 length: 15 residues. The J segment lost 4 bases and the V segment lost 4 bases, leaving 8 bases of the junction unmatched. In germline, CDR1 is MGHRA, CDR2 YSYEKL. This CDR3 reads CASSPRQGQGTEAFF. The CDR3 DNA reads as TGCGCCAGCAGCCCCCGACAGGGGCAGGGCACTGAAGCTTTCTTT.

This clone was observed a single time. V is TRBV7-2 and J is TRBJ2-1, with 9 bases lining up with TRBD2. Germline V gene data show CDR1 as SGHTA and CDR2 as FQGNSA. Losses at the gene ends were 4 bases for V and 7 bases for J; bases not matched to a gene: 5. CDR3 length equals 14 residues. The CDR3 loop reads CASSSPAGGNEQFF. CDR3 nucleotides: TGTGCCAGCAGCTCCCCAGCGGGAGGTAATGAGCAGTTCTTC.

This clone turned up a few times. The chain uses TRBV2 and TRBJ1-3; TRBD1 might be the D (6 bases). Germline assignment: CDR1 SNHLY and CDR2 FYNNEI. V was trimmed by 3 bases and J by 1 base, leaving 13 bases between them. This CDR3 has 16 amino acids. The CDR3 here is CASSDGQGSSGNTIYF. CDR3 DNA: TGTGCCAGCAGTGATGGGCAGGGGAGTTCTGGAAACACCATATATTTT.

This chain uses TRBV5-1 with TRBJ2-7; D possibly corresponds to TRBD1 (5 bases). Trimming took 4 bases from V and 3 from J, leaving 20 bases between them. The CDR3 extends over 16 amino acids. Germline CDR1 reads SGHRS; CDR2 reads YFSETQ. CDR3 region: CASSPDWGSVFYEQYF. For the CDR3, the DNA is TGCGCCAGCAGCCCCGACTGGGGCAGTGTTTTCTACGAGCAGTACTTC.

The rearrangement joins TRBV29-1 to TRBJ2-1; 10 positions match TRBD2. The germline V gene encodes CDR1 SQVTM and CDR2 ANQGSEA. The V gene end was trimmed by 6 bases and the J gene end by 8 bases; junction bases not matched to a gene: 16. This CDR3 is 16 amino acids long. The CDR3 nucleotides read TGCAGCGTCGCAGGGCAAGCGGGGGGGTCCTTGGATGAGCAGTTCTTC. This gives the protein CSVAGQAGGSLDEQFF.

The chain uses TRBV6-2 or TRBV6-3 and TRBJ2-6, with D unresolved. The V and J ends lost 6 bases and 3 bases respectively, with 9 bases between them. The CDR3 consists of 14 residues. The germline V gene has CDR1 MNHEY and CDR2 SVGEGT. The CDR3: CASSRGVGANVLTF. In nucleotides, the CDR3 is TGTGCCAGCAGCCGTGGAGTTGGGGCCAACGTCCTGACTTTC.

The chain combines TRBV28 with TRBJ2-7; maybe TRBD1 (5 bases). The CDR3 spans 12 residues. Deletions cut 6 bases from V and 4 bases from J, with 10 bases between. The germline V gene encodes CDR1 MDHEN and CDR2 SYDVKM. The CDR3 sequence is CASRTQGYEQYF. For the CDR3, the DNA is TGTGCCAGCAGGACTCAGGGTTACGAGCAGTACTTC.

This clone is a singleton in its sample. The V and J genes are TRBV7-9 and TRBJ2-7; 9 bases map to TRBD1. Germline V gene data show CDR1 as SEHNR and CDR2 as FQNEAQ (reference sequence). CDR3 length: 14 residues. The trim removed 5 bases at V and 7 bases at J, leaving 9 bases unmatched. The chain's CDR3 is CASSPPGQGVEQYF. The CDR3 DNA reads TGTGCCAGCAGCCCTCCGGGACAGGGAGTGGAGCAGTACTTC.

In this sample, this clone turned up a few times. This same CDR3 is encoded by further DNA sequences in the sample. The rearrangement links TRBV5-1 to TRBJ2-1, with D unclear. The CDR3 covers 13 residues. With 0 bases removed from V and 3 bases from J, the gap between germline ends came to 4 bases. Per germline, CDR1 SGHRS and CDR2 YFSETQ. The CDR3 is CASSLAVYNEQFF. The CDR3 nucleotides read TGCGCCAGCAGCTTGGCAGTCTACAATGAGCAGTTCTTC.

V is TRBV7-2 and J is TRBJ2-7; 11 bases match TRBD2. V shed 0 bases, J shed 6 bases, and the junction held 4 bases outside the gene matches. The CDR3 is 15 amino acids. CDR1 and CDR2 from the germline V gene are SGHTA and FQGNSA. The CDR3 sequence is CASSLARGLAAEQYF. The CDR3 bases are TGTGCCAGCAGCTTAGCCAGGGGACTAGCGGCCGAGCAGTACTTC.

The chain uses TRBV30 and TRBJ1-5; no reliable D call. Germline values: CDR1 GTSNPN, CDR2 SVGIG (reference sequence). The CDR3 sequence is 12 residues long. The V end lost 1 base, the J end lost 8 bases, and 9 bases lay between the germline ends. The CDR3 protein is CAWSDNREPQHF. CDR3 DNA sequence: TGTGCCTGGAGTGACAACCGGGAGCCCCAGCATTTT.

The chain is built from TRBV27 and TRBJ1-2; 11 nucleotides align to TRBD1. J was trimmed by 8 bases and V by 1 base; bases with no gene match: 9. Per germline, CDR1 MNHEY and CDR2 SMNVEV (reference sequence). This CDR3 is built from 16 residues. CDR3 region: CASSLLGTGGKEGYTF. CDR3 nucleotide sequence: TGTGCCAGCAGTTTATTGGGGACAGGGGGAAAGGAGGGCTACACCTTC.

V gene TRBV18 combines with J gene TRBJ2-1, with TRBD1 identical over 10 bases. J lost 6 bases, V lost 6 bases, and 2 bases had no gene match. Germline V gives CDR1 KGHSH, CDR2 LQKENI. The CDR3 spans 13 residues. CDR3 DNA: TGTGCCAGCTCTCGGGACAGGGGCAATGAGCAGTTCTTC. Protein product: CASSRDRGNEQFF.

The rearrangement links TRBV27 to TRBJ1-1, with D uncertain. With 6 bases removed from V and 8 bases from J, the gap between germline ends came to 10 bases. The germline gives CDR1 MNHEY, CDR2 SMNVEV (reference sequence). The CDR3 runs to 11 residues. The CDR3: CASSRGTEAFF. The CDR3, as DNA: TGTGCCAGCAGCCGCGGCACAGAAGCTTTCTTT.

This clone was seen once. The rearrangement joins TRBV10-2 to TRBJ2-1, with D possibly TRBD1 on 6 matching bases. There are 14 residues in the CDR3. V lost 6 bases to trimming and J lost 5 bases, with 14 bases between them. The germline V gene encodes CDR1 WSHSY and CDR2 SAAADI. The CDR3 loop is CASRKPGTNNEQFF. CDR3 nucleotides: TGCGCCAGCAGAAAGCCGGGGACAAACAATGAGCAGTTCTTC.

The rearrangement joins TRBV5-1 to TRBJ2-3, with a tentative D call TRBD1 (6 bases). Per germline, CDR1 SGHRS and CDR2 YFSETQ. Trimming pared 4 bases from V and 2 bases from J, leaving 14 bases between. This CDR3 is 15 amino acids long. The chain's CDR3 is CASSMGHLITDTQYF. Here the CDR3 DNA reads TGCGCCAGCAGCATGGGACATTTAATCACAGATACGCAGTATTTT.

The rearrangement uses TRBV6-5 and TRBJ2-7, with a possible D match to TRBD1 (5 bases). Trimming took off 4 bases at V and 2 bases at J, with 15 bases between the two ends. CDR1 is MNHEY, CDR2 SVGAGI, per germline. The CDR3 spans 15 residues. The CDR3 coding sequence is TGTGCCAGCAGTTCAACCTTAATGGGGCCCTACGAGCAGTACTTC. Protein product: CASSSTLMGPYEQYF.

The chain recombines TRBV9 with TRBJ1-6; no definite D call. CDR1 SGDLS and CDR2 YYNGEE come from the germline V gene. Between the trimmed V and J ends, which lost 4 bases and 0 bases, there was a span of 17 bases. The CDR3 extends over 18 amino acids. The CDR3 is CASSLESRPSSYNSPLHF. The DNA for the CDR3 is TGTGCCAGCAGCTTAGAGTCTCGGCCTAGCTCCTATAATTCACCCCTCCACTTT. Filled out from reference TRBV9 and TRBJ1-6, the complete variable domain reads DSGVTQTPKHLITATGQRVTLRCSPRSGDLSVYWYQQSLDQGLQFLIQYYNGEERAKGNILERFSAQQFPDLHSELNLSSLELGDSALYFCASSLESRPSSYNSPLHFGNGTRLTVT.

Here the CDR3 reads CATSESNEQFF. CDR3 DNA: TGTGCCACCAGTGAGAGCAATGAGCAGTTCTTC. The V and J genes are TRBV24-1 and TRBJ2-1; the D is unclear. Trimming removed 4 bases from V and 6 bases from J, with 3 bases in between. The length of the CDR3 is 11 residues. The germline V gene encodes CDR1 KGHDR and CDR2 SFDVKD.

The chain employs TRBV4-2 and TRBJ2-6; the D is unclear. The CDR3 runs to 17 residues. Germline values: CDR1 LGHNA, CDR2 YNFKEQ. Trimming cost V 0 bases and J 0 bases, with 9 bases left between them. DNA of the CDR3: TGTGCCAGCAGCCAAGATTGGCACAGCTCTGGGGCCAACGTCCTGACTTTC. Translation gives CASSQDWHSSGANVLTF.